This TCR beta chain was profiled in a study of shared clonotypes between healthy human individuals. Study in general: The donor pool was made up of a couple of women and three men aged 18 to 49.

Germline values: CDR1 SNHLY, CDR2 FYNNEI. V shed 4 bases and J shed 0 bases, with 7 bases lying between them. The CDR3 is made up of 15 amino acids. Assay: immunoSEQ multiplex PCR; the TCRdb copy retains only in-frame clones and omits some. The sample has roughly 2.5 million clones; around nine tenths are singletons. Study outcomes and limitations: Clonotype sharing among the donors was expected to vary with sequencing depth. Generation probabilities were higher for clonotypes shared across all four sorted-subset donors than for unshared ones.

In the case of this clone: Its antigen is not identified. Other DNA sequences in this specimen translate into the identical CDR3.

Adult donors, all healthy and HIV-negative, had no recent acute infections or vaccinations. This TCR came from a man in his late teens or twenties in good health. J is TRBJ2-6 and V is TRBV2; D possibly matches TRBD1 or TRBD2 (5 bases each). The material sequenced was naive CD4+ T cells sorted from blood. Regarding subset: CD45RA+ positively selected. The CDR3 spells CASSAGSSGANVLTF. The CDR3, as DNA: TGTGCCAGCAGTGCAGGGAGCTCTGGGGCCAACGTCCTGACTTTC.